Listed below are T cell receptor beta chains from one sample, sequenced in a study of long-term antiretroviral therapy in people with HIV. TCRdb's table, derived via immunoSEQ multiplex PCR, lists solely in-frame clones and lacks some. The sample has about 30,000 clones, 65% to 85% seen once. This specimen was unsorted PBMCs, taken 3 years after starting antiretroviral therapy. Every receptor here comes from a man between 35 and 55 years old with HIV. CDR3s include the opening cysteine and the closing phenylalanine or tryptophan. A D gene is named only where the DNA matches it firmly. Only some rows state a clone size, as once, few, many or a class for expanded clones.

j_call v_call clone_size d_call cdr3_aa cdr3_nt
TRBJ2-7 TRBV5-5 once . CASSLELERNEQYF TGTGCCAGCAGCTTGGAACTAGAAAGAAACGAGCAGTACTTC
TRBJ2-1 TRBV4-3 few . CASSAGQSSNEQFF TGCGCCAGCAGCGCGGGACAGAGTAGCAATGAGCAGTTCTTC
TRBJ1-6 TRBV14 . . CASSPSGPGYNSPLHF TGTGCCAGCAGCCCATCGGGACCGGGATATAATTCACCCCTCCACTTT
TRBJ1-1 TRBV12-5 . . CASGLAGGEAFF TGTGCTAGTGGTTTGGCGGGAGGCGAAGCTTTCTTT
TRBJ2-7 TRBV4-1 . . CASSPEGSYEQYF TGCGCCAGCAGCCCGGAGGGATCCTACGAGCAGTACTTC
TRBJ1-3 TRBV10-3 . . CAITRDSSRLLSGNTIYF TGTGCCATCACCAGGGACTCTTCGCGATTACTCTCTGGAAACACCATATATTTT
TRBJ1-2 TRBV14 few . CASSQDWVLAAPTIYGYTF TGTGCCAGCAGCCAAGATTGGGTTCTCGCGGCGCCTACTATATATGGCTACACCTTC
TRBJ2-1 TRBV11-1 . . CASSLGGPSYNEQFF TGTGCCAGCAGCTTAGGGGGGCCCTCCTACAATGAGCAGTTCTTC
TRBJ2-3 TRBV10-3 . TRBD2 CAISDASGGTSTDTQYF TGTGCCATCAGTGACGCTAGCGGGGGGACTAGCACAGATACGCAGTATTTT
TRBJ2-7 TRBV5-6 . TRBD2 CASSFLKAGGAYEQYF TGTGCCAGCAGCTTCCTGAAGGCGGGGGGGGCCTACGAGCAGTACTTC
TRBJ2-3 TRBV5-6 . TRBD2 CASSSTRRRLAETDTQYF TGTGCCAGCAGCTCAACACGTCGACGACTAGCGGAAACAGATACGCAGTATTTT
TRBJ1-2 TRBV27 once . CASSPTPSGYGYTF TGTGCCAGCAGCCCTACACCATCCGGATATGGCTACACCTTC
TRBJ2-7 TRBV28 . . CASSLERRLYEQYF TGTGCCAGCAGTTTAGAGCGACGGCTATACGAGCAGTACTTC
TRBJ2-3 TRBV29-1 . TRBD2 CSVSLAGAADF TGCAGCGTTAGCTTAGCGGGGGCCGCGGATTTT
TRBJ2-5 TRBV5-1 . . CASSELDEETQYF TGCGCCAGCAGTGAACTAGATGAAGAGACCCAGTACTTC
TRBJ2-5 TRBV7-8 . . CASIPRGERASETQYF TGTGCCAGCATTCCAAGGGGCGAACGGGCATCAGAGACCCAGTACTTC
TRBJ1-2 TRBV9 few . CASSVAHSLNYGYTF TGTGCCAGCAGCGTAGCCCACAGTCTTAACTATGGCTACACCTTC
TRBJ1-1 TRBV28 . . CASSLGGNTEAFF TGTGCCAGCAGTTTGGGGGGGAACACTGAAGCTTTCTTT
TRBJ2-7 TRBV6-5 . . CASSPGGEQYF TGTGCCAGCAGCCCCGGGGGCGAGCAGTACTTC
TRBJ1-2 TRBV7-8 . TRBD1 CASSSGQENYGYTF TGTGCCAGCAGCTCGGGACAGGAAAACTATGGCTACACCTTC
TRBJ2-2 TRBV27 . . CASSTTGGGTGELFF TGTGCCAGCAGCACGACGGGGGGCGGCACCGGGGAGCTGTTTTTT
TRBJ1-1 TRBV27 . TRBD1 CASTDRVGTEAFF TGTGCCAGCACCGACAGGGTTGGCACTGAAGCTTTCTTT
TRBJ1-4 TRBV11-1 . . CASSKGSDNEKLFF TGTGCCAGCAGCAAGGGTAGCGACAATGAAAAACTGTTTTTT
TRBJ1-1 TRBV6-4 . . CASRMGPGQNTEAFF TGTGCCAGCAGGATGGGCCCCGGGCAGAACACTGAAGCTTTCTTT
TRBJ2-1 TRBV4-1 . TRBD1 CASSQESSGQLYNEQFF TGCGCCAGCAGCCAAGAGAGTTCGGGACAGTTATACAATGAGCAGTTCTTC
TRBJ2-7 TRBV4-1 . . CASSQSLKTRASPSNYEQYF TGCGCCAGCAGCCAGTCGCTTAAGACTCGGGCGAGTCCCTCTAACTACGAGCAGTACTTC